This T cell receptor beta chain was sequenced in a study of long-term antiretroviral therapy in people with HIV. Overall study findings and caveats: Clones showing expansion before ART dominated the repertoire at all time points.

immunoSEQ v3.0 was run at survey level. Samples were sequenced targeting about 40,000-55,000 T-cell genomes each. The data were produced by immunoSEQ multiplex PCR, yet TCRdb's version contains in-frame clones alone and is incomplete. The sample carries tens of thousands of clones, over 90% recorded once. Every HIV-positive participant received treatment in the United States. The CDR3 spans 15 residues. The germline V gene has CDR1 MDHEN and CDR2 SYDVKM. Trimming took off 6 bases at V and 2 bases at J, with 15 bases between the two ends. In regard to this clone: Its specificity is unknown.

The chain links TRBV28 to TRBJ2-3; no clear D gene. The receptor was isolated from a man between 35 and 55 years old with HIV. The source material was unsorted PBMCs, sampled 6.2 years after starting antiretroviral therapy. The CDR3 protein is CASSPTVTTTDTQYF. CDR3 sequence (DNA): TGTGCCAGCAGCCCCACAGTGACCACCACAGATACGCAGTATTTT. Using reference TRBV28 and TRBJ2-3 for the parts outside the CDR3, the full variable domain is DVKVTQSSRYLVKRTGEKVFLECVQDMDHENMFWYRQDPGLGLRLIYFSYDVKMKEKGDIPEGYSVSREKKERFSLILESASTNQTSMYLCASSPTVTTTDTQYFGPGTRLTVL.